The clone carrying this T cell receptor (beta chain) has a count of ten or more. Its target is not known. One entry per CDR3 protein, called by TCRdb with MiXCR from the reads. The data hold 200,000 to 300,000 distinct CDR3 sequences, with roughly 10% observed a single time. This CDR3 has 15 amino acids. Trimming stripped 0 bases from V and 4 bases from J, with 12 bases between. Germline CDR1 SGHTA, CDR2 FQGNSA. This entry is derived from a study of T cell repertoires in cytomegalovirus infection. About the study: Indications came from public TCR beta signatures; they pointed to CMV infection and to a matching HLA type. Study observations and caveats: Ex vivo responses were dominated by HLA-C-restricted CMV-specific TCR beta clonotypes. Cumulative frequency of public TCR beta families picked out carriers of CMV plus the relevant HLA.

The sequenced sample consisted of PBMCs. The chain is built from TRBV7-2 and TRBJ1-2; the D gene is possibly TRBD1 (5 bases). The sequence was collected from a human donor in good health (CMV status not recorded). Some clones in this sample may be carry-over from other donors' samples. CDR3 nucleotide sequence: TGTGCCAGCAGCTTAGCCTCTGGGCAGGGCTATGGCTACACCTTC. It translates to CASSLASGQGYGYTF.